This TCR beta chain was identified during a study of identical twins. The CDR3 runs to 17 residues. The V gene's germline CDR1 is SGHRS and CDR2 YFSETQ. V lost 4 bases, J lost 3 bases, and 15 bases stayed unmatched. This clonotype came up a few times. TCRdb redid the calling of the 5' RACE reads with MiXCR, one entry per CDR3 protein. The data contain some 1,600,000 distinct CDR3 sequences, about 32% of them seen just once; the ten biggest clones take up roughly 0.3%. The clonotype comes from a newborn girl in good health. The sample comprised cord blood. The gene calls are TRBV5-1 and TRBJ2-5, with 7 bases lining up with TRBD2. The DNA of the CDR3 is TGCGCCAGCAGCCAGGGACTACGTACCACCTTGGAAGAGACCCAGTACTTC. Protein product: CASSQGLRTTLEETQYF.